This T cell receptor beta chain was sequenced in a study of shared clonotypes between healthy human individuals. Overall study findings and caveats: Clonotypes which were not shared had lower generation probabilities than clonotypes that all four donors shared.

Assay used: immunoSEQ multiplex PCR; TCRdb lists only in-frame clones, some missing. Among around 2.1 million clones listed, approximately 94% were seen once. In regard to this clone: Its antigen is still unknown.

The CDR3 runs to 18 residues. The germline gives CDR1 SGHNT, CDR2 YENEEA. V was clipped by 2 bases and J by 0 bases, with 17 bases between them. Healthy adults negative for HIV, lacking recent acute infections or vaccinations, served as donors. This sequence was found in a man younger than 30 in good health. Specimen: naive CD4+ T cells sorted from blood. The subset: CD45RA+ positively selected. The chain couples TRBV11-3 to TRBJ2-1, with a weak D call TRBD1 (5 bases). Written as DNA, the CDR3 is TGTGCCAGCAGCTTAAGGGGTCCCGATAGTATCTCCTACAATGAGCAGTTCTTC. The encoded protein is CASSLRGPDSISYNEQFF. The complete variable domain, with remaining parts taken from reference TRBV11-3 and TRBJ2-1, reads EAGVVQSPRYKIIEKKQPVAFWCNPISGHNTLYWYLQNLGQGPELLIRYENEEAVDDSQLPKDRFSAERLKGVDSTLKIQPAELGDSAVYLCASSLRGPDSISYNEQFFGPGTRLTVL.